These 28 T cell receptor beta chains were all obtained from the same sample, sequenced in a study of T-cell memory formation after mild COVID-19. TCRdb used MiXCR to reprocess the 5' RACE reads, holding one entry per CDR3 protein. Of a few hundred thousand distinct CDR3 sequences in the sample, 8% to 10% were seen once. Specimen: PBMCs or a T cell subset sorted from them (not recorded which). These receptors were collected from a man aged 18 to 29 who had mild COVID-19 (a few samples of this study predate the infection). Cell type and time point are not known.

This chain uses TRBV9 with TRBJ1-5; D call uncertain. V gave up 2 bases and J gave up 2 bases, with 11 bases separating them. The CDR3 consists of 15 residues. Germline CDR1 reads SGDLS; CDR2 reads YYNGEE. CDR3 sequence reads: CASSVSGEGNQPQHF. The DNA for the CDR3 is TGTGCCAGCAGCGTCTCCGGGGAGGGCAATCAGCCCCAGCATTTT.

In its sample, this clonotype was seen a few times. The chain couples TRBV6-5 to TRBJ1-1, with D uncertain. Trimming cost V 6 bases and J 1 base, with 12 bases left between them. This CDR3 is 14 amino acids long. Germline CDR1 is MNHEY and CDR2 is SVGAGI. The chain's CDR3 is CASSKSVGNTEAFF. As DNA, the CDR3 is TGTGCCAGCAGCAAGTCTGTGGGGAACACTGAAGCTTTCTTT.

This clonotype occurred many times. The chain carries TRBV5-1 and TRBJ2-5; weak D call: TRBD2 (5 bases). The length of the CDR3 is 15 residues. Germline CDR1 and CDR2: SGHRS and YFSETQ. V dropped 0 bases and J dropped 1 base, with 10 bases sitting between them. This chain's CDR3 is CASSLGPGIQETQYF. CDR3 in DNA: TGCGCCAGCAGCTTGGGCCCGGGAATCCAAGAGACCCAGTACTTC.

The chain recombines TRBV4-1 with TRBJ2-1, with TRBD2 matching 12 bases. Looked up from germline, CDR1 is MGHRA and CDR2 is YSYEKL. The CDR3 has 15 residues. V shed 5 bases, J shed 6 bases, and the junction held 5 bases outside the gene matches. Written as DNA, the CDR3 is TGCGCCAGCAGCTCCCGACTAGCGGGGGCCAATGAGCAGTTCTTC. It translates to CASSSRLAGANEQFF.

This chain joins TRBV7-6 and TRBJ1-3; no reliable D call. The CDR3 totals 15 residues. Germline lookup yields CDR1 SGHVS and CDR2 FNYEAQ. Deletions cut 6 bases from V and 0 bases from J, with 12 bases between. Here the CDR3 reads CASRPREVSGNTIYF. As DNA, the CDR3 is TGTGCCAGCAGACCTCGGGAGGTCTCTGGAAACACCATATATTTT. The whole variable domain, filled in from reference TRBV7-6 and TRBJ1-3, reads GAGVSQSPRYKVTKRGQDVALRCDPISGHVSLYWYRQALGQGPEFLTYFNYEAQQDKSGLPNDRFSAERPEGSISTLTIQRTEQRDSAMYRCASRPREVSGNTIYFGEGSWLTVV.

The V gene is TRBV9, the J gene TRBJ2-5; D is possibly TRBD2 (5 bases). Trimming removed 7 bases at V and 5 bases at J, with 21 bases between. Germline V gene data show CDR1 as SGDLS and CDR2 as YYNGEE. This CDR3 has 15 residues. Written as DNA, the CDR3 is TGTGCCAGCCCCCTGAGGGAAACTGCTCGGGAGACCCAGTACTTC. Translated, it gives CASPLRETARETQYF.

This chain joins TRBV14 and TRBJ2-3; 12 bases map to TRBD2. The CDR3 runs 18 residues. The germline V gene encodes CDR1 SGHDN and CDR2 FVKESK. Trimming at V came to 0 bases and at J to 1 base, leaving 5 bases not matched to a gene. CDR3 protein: CASSQDHRTSGGTDTQYF. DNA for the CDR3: TGTGCCAGCAGCCAAGATCATCGGACTAGCGGGGGCACAGATACGCAGTATTTT. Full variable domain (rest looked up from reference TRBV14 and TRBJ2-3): EAGVTQFPSHSVIEKGQTVTLRCDPISGHDNLYWYRRVMGKEIKFLLHFVKESKQDESGMPNNRFLAERTGGTYSTLKVQPAELEDSGVYFCASSQDHRTSGGTDTQYFGPGTRLTVL.

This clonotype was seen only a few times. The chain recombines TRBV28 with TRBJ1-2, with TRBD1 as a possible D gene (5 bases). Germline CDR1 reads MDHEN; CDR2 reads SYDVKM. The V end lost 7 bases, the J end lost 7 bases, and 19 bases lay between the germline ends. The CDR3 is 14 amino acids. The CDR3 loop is CASTGGPWGPGYTF. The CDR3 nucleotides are TGTGCCAGCACTGGGGGACCTTGGGGCCCTGGCTACACCTTC.

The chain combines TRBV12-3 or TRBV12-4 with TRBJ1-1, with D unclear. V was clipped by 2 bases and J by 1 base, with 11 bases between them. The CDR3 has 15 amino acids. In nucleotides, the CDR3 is TGTGCCAGCAGTTTAATGGGTTTCGAGAACACTGAAGCTTTCTTT. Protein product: CASSLMGFENTEAFF.

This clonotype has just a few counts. CDR3 sequence: CASSTNPDYGYTF. DNA for the CDR3: TGTGCCAGCAGTACCAATCCGGACTATGGCTACACCTTC. The chain employs TRBV6-6 and TRBJ1-2, with D unclear. Trimming removed 5 bases from V and 3 bases from J, with 10 bases in between. Germline V lookup: CDR1 MNHNY, CDR2 SVGAGI (reference sequence). This CDR3 has 13 amino acids.

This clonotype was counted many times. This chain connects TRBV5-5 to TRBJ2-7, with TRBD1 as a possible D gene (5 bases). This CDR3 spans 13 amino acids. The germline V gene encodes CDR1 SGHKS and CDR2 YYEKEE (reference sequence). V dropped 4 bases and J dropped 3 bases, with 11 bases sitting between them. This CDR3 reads CASSVGLHYEQYF. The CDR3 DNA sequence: TGTGCCAGCAGCGTGGGGCTACACTACGAGCAGTACTTC.

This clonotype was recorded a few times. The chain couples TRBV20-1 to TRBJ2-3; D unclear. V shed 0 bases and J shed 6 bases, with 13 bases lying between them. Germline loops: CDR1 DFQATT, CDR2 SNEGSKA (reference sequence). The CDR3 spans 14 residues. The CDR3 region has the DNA TGCAGTGCTAGAGATCTTACCAGTCCGGATACGCAGTATTTT. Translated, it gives CSARDLTSPDTQYF.

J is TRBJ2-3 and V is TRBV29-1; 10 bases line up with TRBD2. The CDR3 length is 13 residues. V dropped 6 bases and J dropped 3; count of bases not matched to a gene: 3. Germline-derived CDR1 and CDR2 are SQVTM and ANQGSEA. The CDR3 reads CSVLLAGTDTQYF. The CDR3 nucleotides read TGCAGCGTGTTACTAGCGGGGACAGATACGCAGTATTTT.

CDR3 residues: CASSRLSGGYTDTQYF. For the CDR3, the DNA is TGTGCCAGCAGTCGTCTCAGCGGGGGCTACACAGATACGCAGTATTTT. The chain is built from TRBV7-7 and TRBJ2-3; 8 bases agree with TRBD2. V lost 6 bases, J lost 2 bases, and 10 bases stayed unmatched. From germline, CDR1 is SSHAT and CDR2 FNYEAQ (reference sequence). The length of the CDR3 is 16 residues.

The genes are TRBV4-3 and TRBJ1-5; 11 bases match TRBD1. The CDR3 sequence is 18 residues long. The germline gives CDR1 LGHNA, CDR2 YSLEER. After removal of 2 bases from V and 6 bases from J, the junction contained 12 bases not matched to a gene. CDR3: CASSQSLGQGAYGQPQHF. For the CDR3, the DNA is TGCGCCAGCAGCCAATCTCTCGGACAGGGGGCGTACGGTCAGCCCCAGCATTTT.

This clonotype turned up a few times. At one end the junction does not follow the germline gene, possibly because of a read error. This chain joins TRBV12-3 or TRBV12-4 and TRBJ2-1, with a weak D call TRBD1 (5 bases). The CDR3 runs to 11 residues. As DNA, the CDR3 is TGTGCCAGCAGCTCGCAGGACGCCCAGGGCTTC. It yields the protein CASSSQDAQGF.

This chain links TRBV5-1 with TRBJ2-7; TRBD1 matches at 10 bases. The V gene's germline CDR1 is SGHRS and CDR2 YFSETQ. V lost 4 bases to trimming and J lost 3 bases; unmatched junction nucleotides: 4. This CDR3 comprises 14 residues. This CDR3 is CASSPGTGVYEQYV. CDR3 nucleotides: TGCGCCAGCAGCCCAGGGACAGGGGTCTACGAGCAGTACGTC.

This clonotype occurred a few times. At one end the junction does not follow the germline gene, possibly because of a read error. The CDR3 reads CASRLAGGFYEQYF. CDR3 in DNA: TGTGCCAGCAGGTTAGCGGGGGGATTCTACGAGCAGTACTTC. The chain couples TRBV12-3 or TRBV12-4 to TRBJ2-7, with TRBD2 matching over 10 bases. The CDR3 extends over 14 amino acids.

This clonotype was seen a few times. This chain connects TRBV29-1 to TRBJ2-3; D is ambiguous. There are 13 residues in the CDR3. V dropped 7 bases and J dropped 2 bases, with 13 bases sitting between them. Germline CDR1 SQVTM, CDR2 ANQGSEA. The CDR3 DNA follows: TGCAGCGGGGGATCTCGCGCCACAGATACGCAGTATTTT. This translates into CSGGSRATDTQYF.

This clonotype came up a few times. The CDR3 loop is CSVRALVGGDTQYF. The CDR3 DNA follows: TGCAGCGTTAGGGCCCTAGTAGGGGGAGATACGCAGTATTTT. V and J are TRBV29-1 and TRBJ2-3; TRBD1 is a possible D gene (6 bases). CDR1 SQVTM and CDR2 ANQGSEA come from the germline V gene. The CDR3 contains 14 residues. V lost 5 bases and J lost 5, with 17 bases in between.

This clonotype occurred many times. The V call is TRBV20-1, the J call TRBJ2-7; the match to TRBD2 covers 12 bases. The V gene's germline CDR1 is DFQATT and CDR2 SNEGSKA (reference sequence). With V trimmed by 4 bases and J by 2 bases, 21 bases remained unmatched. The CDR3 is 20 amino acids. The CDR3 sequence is CSAKGYGPELAGGIAYEQYV. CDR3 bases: TGCAGTGCTAAAGGGTACGGGCCTGAACTAGCGGGGGGCATCGCCTACGAGCAGTACGTC.

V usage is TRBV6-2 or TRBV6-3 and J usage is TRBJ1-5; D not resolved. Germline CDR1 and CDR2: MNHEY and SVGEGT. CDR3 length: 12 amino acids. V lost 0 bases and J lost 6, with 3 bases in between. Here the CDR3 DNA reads TGTGCCAGCAGTTACTCTACTCAGCCCCAGCATTTT. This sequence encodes CASSYSTQPQHF.

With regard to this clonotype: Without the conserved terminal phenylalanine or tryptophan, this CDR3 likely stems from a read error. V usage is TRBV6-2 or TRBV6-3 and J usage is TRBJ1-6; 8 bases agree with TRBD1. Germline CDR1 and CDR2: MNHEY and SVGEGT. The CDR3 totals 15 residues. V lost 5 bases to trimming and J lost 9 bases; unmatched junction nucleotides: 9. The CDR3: CASSKGQGRASPLHL. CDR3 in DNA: TGTGCCAGCAGTAAAGGACAGGGCCGGGCTTCACCCCTCCACCTT.

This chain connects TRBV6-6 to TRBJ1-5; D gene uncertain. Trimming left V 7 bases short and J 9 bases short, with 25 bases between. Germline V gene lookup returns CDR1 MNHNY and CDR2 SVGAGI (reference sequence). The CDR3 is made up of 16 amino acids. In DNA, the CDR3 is TGTGCCAGCACCAAGGGAGGGTACAAACTCGGCGGGCCCCAGCATTTT. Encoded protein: CASTKGGYKLGGPQHF.

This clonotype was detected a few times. The CDR3 DNA reads as TGCGCCAGCAGCTTGGAGTCCGCTCCGGTTCGTGAAGCTTTCTTT. Its translation is CASSLESAPVREAFF. This chain links TRBV5-1 with TRBJ1-1; no definite D call. V lost 0 bases, J lost 7 bases, and 16 bases lay in between. Germline loops: CDR1 SGHRS, CDR2 YFSETQ. The CDR3 contains 15 residues.

Written as DNA, the CDR3 is TGTGCCAGCAGACACTCCGAGTTGGGGGAGCAGTACGTC. As protein: CASRHSELGEQYV. The chain employs TRBV6-2 or TRBV6-3 and TRBJ2-7, with no clear D. V dropped 6 bases and J dropped 7 bases, with 16 bases sitting between them. There are 13 residues in the CDR3. Germline CDR1 is MNHEY and CDR2 is SVGEGT.

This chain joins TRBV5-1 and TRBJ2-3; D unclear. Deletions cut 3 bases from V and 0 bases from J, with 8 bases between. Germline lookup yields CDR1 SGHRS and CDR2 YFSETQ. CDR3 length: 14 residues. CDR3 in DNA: TGCGCCAGCAGCTCCCCGGACAGCACAGATACGCAGTATTTT. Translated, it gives CASSSPDSTDTQYF.

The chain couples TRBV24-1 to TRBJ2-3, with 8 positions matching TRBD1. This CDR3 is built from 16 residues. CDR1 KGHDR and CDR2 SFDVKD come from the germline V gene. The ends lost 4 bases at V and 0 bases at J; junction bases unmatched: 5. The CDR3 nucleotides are TGTGCCACCAGTGAAAGGACAGGGTTGAGCACAGATACGCAGTATTTT. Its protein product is CATSERTGLSTDTQYF.